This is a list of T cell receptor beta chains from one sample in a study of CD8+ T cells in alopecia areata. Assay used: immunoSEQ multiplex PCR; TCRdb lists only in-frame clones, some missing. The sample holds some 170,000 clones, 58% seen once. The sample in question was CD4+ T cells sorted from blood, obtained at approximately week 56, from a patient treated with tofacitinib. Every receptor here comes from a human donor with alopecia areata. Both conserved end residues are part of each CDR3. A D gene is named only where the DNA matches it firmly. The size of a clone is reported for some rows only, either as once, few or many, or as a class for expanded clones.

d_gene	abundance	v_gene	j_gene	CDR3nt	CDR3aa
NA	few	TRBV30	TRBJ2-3	TGTGCCTGGAGTGTTATGGGGGCAGATACGCAGTATTTT	CAWSVMGADTQYF
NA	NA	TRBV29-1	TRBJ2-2	TGCAGCGTGGGGAGGGGGACCGCCGGGGAGCTGTTTTTT	CSVGRGTAGELFF
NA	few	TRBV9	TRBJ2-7	TGTGCCAGCAGCGTAGACGAGGGTGACTACGAGCAGTACTTC	CASSVDEGDYEQYF
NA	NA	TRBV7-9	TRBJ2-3	TGTGCCAGCAGCTTATTTCCGGGTACGCAGTATTTT	CASSLFPGTQYF
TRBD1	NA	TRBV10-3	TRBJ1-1	TGTGCCATCAGTGCGACAGGGTTGAACACTGAAGCTTTCTTT	CAISATGLNTEAFF
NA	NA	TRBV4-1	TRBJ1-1	TGCGCCAGCAGCCCGACACCACCGACAGAGATGAACACTGAAGCTTTCTTT	CASSPTPPTEMNTEAFF
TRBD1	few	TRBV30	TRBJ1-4	TGTGCCTGGTCGTACAGGGGATGGAGTGAAAAACTGTTTTTT	CAWSYRGWSEKLFF
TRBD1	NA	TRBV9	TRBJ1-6	TGTGCCAGCAGCGTAGAAGGGACAGGGTTATCACCCCTCCACTTT	CASSVEGTGLSPLHF
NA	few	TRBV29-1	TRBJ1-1	TGCAGCGTTGTTGGGATGATGAACACTGAAGCTTTCTTT	CSVVGMMNTEAFF
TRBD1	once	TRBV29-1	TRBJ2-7	TGCAGCGTTGCGGGACAGCTGACCTACGAGCAGTACTTC	CSVAGQLTYEQYF
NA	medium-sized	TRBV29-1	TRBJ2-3	TGCAGCGTTCGGGACCTCCCTTCTGGCGGGGATACGCAGTATTTT	CSVRDLPSGGDTQYF
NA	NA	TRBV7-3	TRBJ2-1	TGTGCCAGCAGCAGAACTAGCTACAATGAGCAGTTCTTC	CASSRTSYNEQFF
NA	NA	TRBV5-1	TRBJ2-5	TGCGCCAGCATGCGAGACAGCCAAGAGACCCAGTACTTC	CASMRDSQETQYF
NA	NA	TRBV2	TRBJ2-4	TGTGCCAGCAGTGAAGGGTATCGGGGAAACATTCAGTACTTC	CASSEGYRGNIQYF
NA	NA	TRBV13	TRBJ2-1	TGTGCCAGCAGCTTACGACCCTCTCCTAAGCAGTTCTTC	CASSLRPSPKQFF
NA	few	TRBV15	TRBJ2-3	TGTGCCACCAGCGGGTATAACAGGGTAACAGATACGCAGTATTTT	CATSGYNRVTDTQYF
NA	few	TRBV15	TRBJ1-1	TGTGCCACCAGCAGAGGCCTTAACGGAGAGGCTGAAGCTTTCTTT	CATSRGLNGEAEAFF
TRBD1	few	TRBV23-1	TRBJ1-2	TGCGCCAGCCGCCGACAGGGGTCGGCTTTAAACGCTGGCTATGGCTACACCTTC	CASRRQGSALNAGYGYTF
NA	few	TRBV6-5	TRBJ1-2	TGTGCCAGCAACACGGGGGACTCAAGAAATGGCTACACCTTC	CASNTGDSRNGYTF
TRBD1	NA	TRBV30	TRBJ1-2	TGTGCCTGGAGTGAATTAGGGGGCGGCTATGGCTACACCTTC	CAWSELGGGYGYTF
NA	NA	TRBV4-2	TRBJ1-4	TGTGCCAGCAGCCAGTGGGACGGAGGGGGAAAACTGTTTTTT	CASSQWDGGGKLFF
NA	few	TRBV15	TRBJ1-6	TGTGCCACCGAGCAAAACAGAGATTCACCCCTCCACTTT	CATEQNRDSPLHF
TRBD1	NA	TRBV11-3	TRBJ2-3	TGTGCCAGCGGGGCAGGGGGCATATGGAGCACAGATACGCAGTATTTT	CASGAGGIWSTDTQYF
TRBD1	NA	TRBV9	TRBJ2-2	TGTGCCAGCAGGGGAACAGGGGCAAGTACCGGGGAGCTGTTTTTT	CASRGTGASTGELFF
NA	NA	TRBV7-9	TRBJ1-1	TGTGCCAGCAGCAAACCGGGACACCCTGGCGGGTACACTGAAGCTTTCTTT	CASSKPGHPGGYTEAFF
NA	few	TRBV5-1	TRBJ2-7	TGCGCCAGCAGCTTTCCAGACTCCTACGAGCAGTACTTC	CASSFPDSYEQYF
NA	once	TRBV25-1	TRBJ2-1	TGTGCCAGCAGTGAAGGGTTTGAGCAGTTCTTC	CASSEGFEQFF